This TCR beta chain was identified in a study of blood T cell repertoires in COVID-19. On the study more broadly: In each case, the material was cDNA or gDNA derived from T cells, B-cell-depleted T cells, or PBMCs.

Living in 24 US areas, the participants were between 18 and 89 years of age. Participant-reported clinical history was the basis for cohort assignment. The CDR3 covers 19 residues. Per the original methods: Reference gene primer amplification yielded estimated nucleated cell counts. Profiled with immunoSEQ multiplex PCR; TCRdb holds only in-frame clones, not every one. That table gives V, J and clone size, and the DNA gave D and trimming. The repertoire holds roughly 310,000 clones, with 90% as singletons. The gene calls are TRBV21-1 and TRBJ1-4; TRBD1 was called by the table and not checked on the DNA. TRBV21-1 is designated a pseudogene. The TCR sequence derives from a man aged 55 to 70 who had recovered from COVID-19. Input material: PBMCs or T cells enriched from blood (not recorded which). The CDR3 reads CASSNEGSRGGCPNEKLFF. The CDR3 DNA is TGTGCCAGCAGCAATGAGGGATCCAGGGGTGGGTGTCCTAATGAAAAACTGTTTTTT.